These 18 T cell receptor beta chains originate from one sample sequenced in a study of T cells in Graves' hyperthyroidism and ophthalmopathy. TCR beta CDR3 regions were amplified from RNA transcripts. The HTBI primer set was used in a first-round RT-PCR of the TCR CDR3. In TCRdb, the multiplex PCR reads were re-called with MiXCR into one record per CDR3 protein. The sample contains around 300,000 distinct CDR3 sequences, approximately 14% of which appear only once. Sequences were obtained from blood. The receptors shown here come from a woman younger than 45 with Graves' hyperthyroidism.

The sample holds many counts of this clonotype. The CDR3 DNA sequence: TGCAGTGCTACCTGGAGGCGGAACACAGATACGCAGTATTTT. Translating it yields CSATWRRNTDTQYF. The V and J genes are TRBV20-1 and TRBJ2-3, with D maybe TRBD2 (5 bases). CDR1 and CDR2 (germline): DFQATT, SNEGSKA (reference sequence). V lost 4 bases, J lost 2 bases, and 13 bases lay in between. The CDR3 is 14 amino acids.

This rearrangement joins TRBV9 to TRBJ1-2; TRBD1 is a possible D gene (5 bases). The CDR3 contains 16 residues. The germline V and J ends were trimmed by 2 bases and 4 bases, with 18 bases remaining between them. CDR1 is SGDLS, CDR2 YYNGEE, per germline. The CDR3 sequence: CASSVNWGNSGYGYTF. As DNA, the CDR3 is TGTGCCAGCAGCGTTAATTGGGGGAATTCGGGCTATGGCTACACCTTC.

Many counts were recorded for this clonotype. This sequence joins TRBV28 and TRBJ2-1; a possible D gene is TRBD2 (5 bases). The ends were cut back, 3 bases at V and 1 base at J, with 10 bases in the middle. The CDR3 contains 15 residues. Germline assignment: CDR1 MDHEN and CDR2 SYDVKM. This chain's CDR3 is CASSFAGLSYNEQFF. CDR3 nucleotide sequence: TGTGCCAGCAGTTTTGCGGGCCTATCCTACAATGAGCAGTTCTTC.

The CDR3 here is CASSLPVGHEQFF. The DNA of the CDR3 is TGTGCCAGCAGCTTACCCGTAGGCCATGAGCAGTTCTTC. V is TRBV7-8 and J is TRBJ2-1; D is ambiguous. This CDR3 comprises 13 residues. V dropped 2 bases and J dropped 8 bases, with 10 bases sitting between them. CDR1 and CDR2 (germline): SGHVS, FQNEAQ. The entire variable domain, with the rest obtained from reference TRBV7-8 and TRBJ2-1, is as follows: GAGVSQSPRYKVAKRGQDVALRCDPISGHVSLFWYQQALGQGPEFLTYFQNEAQLDKSGLPSDRFFAERPEGSVSTLKIQRTQQEDSAVYLCASSLPVGHEQFFGPGTRLTVL.

This clonotype was observed many times. CDR3 loop: CASSPRAVSYEQYF. The CDR3 region has the DNA TGTGCCAGCAGCCCTCGAGCCGTCTCCTACGAGCAGTACTTC. This chain links TRBV14 with TRBJ2-7; no clear D gene. With 4 bases removed from V and 0 bases from J, the gap between germline ends came to 10 bases. There are 14 residues in the CDR3. Germline V lookup: CDR1 SGHDN, CDR2 FVKESK.

This clonotype has a handful of counts. The chain has TRBV20-1 and TRBJ2-7, with D unresolved. The CDR3 runs to 12 residues. Per the germline V gene, CDR1 is DFQATT and CDR2 is SNEGSKA (reference sequence). Trimming took off 3 bases at V and 2 bases at J, with 8 bases between the two ends. The DNA for the CDR3 is TGCAGTGCTAGGGCACCTCCCTACGAGCAGTACTTC. Protein: CSARAPPYEQYF.

Ten or more counts support this clonotype. The V gene is TRBV10-3, the J gene TRBJ2-5; D may match TRBD1 or TRBD2 (5 bases each). The CDR3 has 14 residues. V was pared by 7 bases and J by 4 bases, with 16 bases between. Germline values: CDR1 ENHRY, CDR2 SYGVKD. As DNA, the CDR3 is TGTGCCATCATTTCAGCGGACATCGCAGAGACCCAGTACTTC. It yields the protein CAIISADIAETQYF.

This clonotype was recorded many times. CDR3 nucleotide sequence: TGTGCCAGCCAGAAGGACAGGGGAAGGGATGAGCAGTTCTTC. Translation: CASQKDRGRDEQFF. This chain connects TRBV7-3 to TRBJ2-1; TRBD1 matches 9 bases. Germline V lookup: CDR1 SGHTA, CDR2 FQGTGA. Trimming cost V 8 bases and J 8 bases; bases outside gene matches: 10. This CDR3 is built from 14 residues.

With regard to this clonotype: As the CDR3 is not closed by the conserved phenylalanine or tryptophan, this likely results from a read error. V and J are TRBV28 and TRBJ2-7, with TRBD2 as a possible D gene (6 bases). This CDR3 is 14 amino acids long. CDR1 is MDHEN and CDR2 is SYDVKM in the germline V gene. V was cut by 6 bases and J by 1 base, with 13 bases left in between. As DNA, the CDR3 is TGTGCCAGCAGCCCGGAGCGGGTTTCCTACGAGCAGTACCTC. Translated: CASSPERVSYEQYL.

The chain combines TRBV7-2 with TRBJ2-7; weak D call: TRBD2 (6 bases). The germline V gene has CDR1 SGHTA and CDR2 FQGNSA. The ends were cut back, 2 bases at V and 1 base at J, with 15 bases in the middle. The length of the CDR3 is 16 residues. As DNA, the CDR3 is TGTGCCAGCAGCTTAATGGCGGGATTGGTGTCCTACGAGCAGTACTTC. Translation: CASSLMAGLVSYEQYF.

V is TRBV12-5 and J is TRBJ2-2; TRBD1 aligns across 11 bases. CDR1 and CDR2 from the germline V gene are LGHNT and FRNRAP. CDR3 size: 15 residues. With 4 bases clipped from V and 3 bases from J, the junction kept 1 base outside the gene matches. CDR3 coding DNA: TGTGCTAGTGGTTCGGGACAGGGGGACACCGGGGAGCTGTTTTTT. Translation gives CASGSGQGDTGELFF.

CDR3 loop: CASSQSDKQPQHF. CDR3 bases: TGTGCCAGTAGCCAATCAGACAAGCAGCCCCAGCATTTT. V and J are TRBV19 and TRBJ1-5; no reliable D call. V was cut by 6 bases and J by 7 bases, with 13 bases left in between. This CDR3 is built from 13 residues. Germline CDR1 and CDR2: LNHDA and SQIVND (reference sequence).

This chain uses TRBV2 with TRBJ1-5; D might be TRBD1 (5 bases). This CDR3 comprises 16 residues. CDR1 and CDR2 from the germline V gene are SNHLY and FYNNEI. V was clipped by 6 bases and J by 0 bases, with 15 bases between them. For the CDR3, the DNA is TGTGCCAGCAGGATGGGGGAGTCATATAGCAATCAGCCCCAGCATTTT. Residues: CASRMGESYSNQPQHF.

This clonotype occurred many times. The genes are TRBV7-8 and TRBJ1-5; D unclear. The CDR3 length is 14 residues. Germline V gene data show CDR1 as SGHVS and CDR2 as FQNEAQ. V lost 0 bases and J 3 bases, leaving 6 bases between the germline ends. The CDR3 loop reads CASSLAVSNQPQHF. CDR3 nucleotides: TGTGCCAGCAGCTTAGCGGTGTCCAATCAGCCCCAGCATTTT.

Details on this clonotype: Since a much larger clone is just one base distant, this may be a read error. The genes are TRBV7-3 and TRBJ2-5, with a tentative D call TRBD2 (5 bases). Trimming pared 2 bases from V and 0 bases from J, leaving 7 bases between. This CDR3 spans 14 amino acids. The V gene's germline CDR1 is SGHTA and CDR2 FQGTGA. The CDR3 region has the DNA TGTGCCAGCAGCTTAGGGCGGGACCAAGAGACCCAGTACTTC. Encoded protein: CASSLGRDQETQYF.

The V and J genes are TRBV18 and TRBJ2-5; D is possibly TRBD1 (5 bases). CDR3 length: 13 amino acids. Per germline, CDR1 KGHSH and CDR2 LQKENI. The ends were cut back, 4 bases at V and 3 bases at J, with 9 bases in the middle. As DNA, the CDR3 is TGTGCCAGCTCACGGGCACAGGAAGAGACCCAGTACTTC. Its protein is CASSRAQEETQYF.

The chain carries TRBV5-4 and TRBJ2-7; the match to TRBD2 covers 10 bases. The CDR3 spans 16 residues. In germline, CDR1 is SGHNT, CDR2 YYREEE (reference sequence). V dropped 0 bases and J dropped 5; count of bases not matched to a gene: 8. CDR3 DNA sequence: TGTGCCAGCAGCTTGGGAGCGGGAGGGAGGTCCGACGAGCAGTACTTC. Protein sequence: CASSLGAGGRSDEQYF.

This rearrangement joins TRBV30 to TRBJ1-2; 7 nucleotides align to TRBD1. The CDR3 length is 15 residues. Germline V CDR1 and CDR2: GTSNPN, SVGIG (reference sequence). J was trimmed by 1 base and V by 4 bases; bases with no gene match: 9. CDR3 region: CAWNRPGQNNYGYTF. In DNA form, the CDR3 reads TGTGCCTGGAATAGACCGGGACAGAATAACTATGGCTACACCTTC.